This record covers a single TCR beta chain. Antigen specificity is unknown. The DNA ends 3 residues before the CDR3 does, and the rest of the CDR3 is filled in from the germline J gene. This entry comes from a study of T cells in women clearing cervical HPV infection. Background on the study: Cases were women with histologically confirmed HPV16-related CIN3 or worse, including 2 invasive cancers. Whole-study results and caveats: Associations may precede or follow infection; HPV-specific or memory T cells were not isolated.

Germline values: CDR1 ENHRY, CDR2 SYGVKD. The CDR3 is 15 residues long. The data were produced by immunoSEQ multiplex PCR, yet TCRdb's version contains in-frame clones alone and is incomplete. This sample's clone table lists more than 20,000 clones. The TCR comes from a woman aged 18-70 years with a cervical HPV16 infection that either progressed to CIN3+ or cleared (not recorded which). This chain connects TRBV10-3 to TRBJ2-2; D uncertain. Input material: blood buffy coat. The CDR3 sequence: CAISDYRKAANVLFF. CDR3 DNA, as far as it was read: TGTGCCATCAGTGACTATCGAAAGGCGGCCAACGTG.